Below are 23 T cell receptor beta chains sequenced from a single sample in a study of radiotherapy plus CTLA-4 blockade in lung cancer. Only in-frame clones appear in the TCRdb table, and some are missing; sequencing was by immunoSEQ multiplex PCR. The top ten clones hold about 5.3% of a sample with around 91,000 clones, 80% to 90% of them seen once. The source material was peripheral blood, sampled from a patient treated with radiotherapy plus ipilimumab. These receptors were obtained from a human donor with non-small cell lung cancer that progressed on radiotherapy plus ipilimumab.

The rearrangement joins TRBV27 to TRBJ1-1; TRBD1 matches 7 bases. The germline gives CDR1 MNHEY, CDR2 SMNVEV (reference sequence). V lost 6 bases, J lost 4 bases, and 2 bases stayed unmatched. The length of the CDR3 is 12 residues. CDR3: CASRAGGTEAFF. CDR3 DNA: TGTGCCAGCAGGGCAGGGGGCACTGAAGCTTTCTTT.

The chain uses TRBV5-6 and TRBJ1-2; TRBD1 is a possible D gene (5 bases). Between the trimmed V and J ends, which lost 4 bases and 7 bases, there was a span of 14 bases. CDR1 is SGHDT and CDR2 is YYEEEE in the germline V gene. This CDR3 has 13 amino acids. The CDR3: CASSAFRGSGYTF. CDR3 nucleotides: TGTGCCAGCAGCGCCTTTAGGGGTTCTGGCTACACCTTC.

The chain has TRBV4-1 and TRBJ1-6; D is possibly TRBD1 (5 bases). The CDR3 runs 15 residues. From germline, CDR1 is MGHRA and CDR2 YSYEKL. The V end lost 1 base, the J end lost 7 bases, and 11 bases lay between the germline ends. This CDR3 reads CASSQGGGVNSPLHF. CDR3 nucleotide sequence: TGCGCCAGCAGCCAAGGAGGAGGGGTCAATTCACCCCTCCACTTT.

V usage is TRBV19 and J usage is TRBJ1-4, with a possible D match to TRBD1 (5 bases). Germline V CDR1 and CDR2: LNHDA, SQIVND (reference sequence). Trimming took off 7 bases at V and 0 bases at J, with 9 bases between the two ends. The CDR3 runs 14 residues. In DNA form, the CDR3 reads TGTGCCAGTAAAGACAGTGCAACTAATGAAAAACTGTTTTTT. Translating gives CASKDSATNEKLFF.

The chain has TRBV13 and TRBJ1-1; D not certain. V gave up 1 base and J gave up 5 bases, with 8 bases separating them. Germline loops: CDR1 PRHDT, CDR2 FYEKMQ (reference sequence). CDR3 size: 13 residues. DNA for the CDR3: TGTGCCAGCAGCTTAGAGGGAAGGACTGAAGCTTTCTTT. Translation gives CASSLEGRTEAFF.

This chain uses TRBV25-1 with TRBJ2-5; TRBD1 might be the D (5 bases). The J call may be mistaken, given a closer DNA end match to TRBJ2-7. CDR3 length: 15 residues. CDR1 MGHDK and CDR2 SYGVNS come from the germline V gene. The CDR3 protein is CASSAPKGRIYEQYF. DNA of the CDR3: TGTGCCAGCAGTGCCCCCAAGGGGCGTATCTACGAGCAGTACTTC.

The chain is built from TRBV5-1 and TRBJ1-1, with D perhaps TRBD1 (6 bases). The germline V gene encodes CDR1 SGHRS and CDR2 YFSETQ. The length of the CDR3 is 16 residues. The V and J ends lost 0 bases and 1 base respectively, with 13 bases between them. The CDR3: CASSLETGIQNTEAFF. Here the CDR3 DNA reads TGCGCCAGCAGCTTGGAAACAGGGATCCAGAACACTGAAGCTTTCTTT.

The chain is built from TRBV6-5 and TRBJ1-5; D ambiguous. V was shortened by 2 bases and J by 7 bases, with 6 bases between the two germline ends. Germline CDR1 MNHEY, CDR2 SVGAGI. The CDR3 extends over 12 amino acids. CDR3 sequence: CASSYPGQPQHF. The CDR3, as DNA: TGTGCCAGCAGTTACCCGGGACAGCCCCAGCATTTT.

V is TRBV7-9 and J is TRBJ1-5; 11 positions match TRBD1. CDR3 size: 15 residues. The V gene's germline CDR1 is SEHNR and CDR2 FQNEAQ (reference sequence). V was clipped by 4 bases and J by 7 bases; unmatched bases: 6. CDR3 residues: CASSSDRGPGQPQHF. Here the CDR3 DNA reads TGTGCCAGCAGCTCGGACAGGGGGCCCGGACAGCCCCAGCATTTT.

The chain uses TRBV19 and TRBJ2-1, with 12 bases identical to TRBD2. This CDR3 is 15 amino acids long. The V segment lost 6 bases and the J segment 0 bases; nucleotides outside the gene matches: 0. Germline assignment: CDR1 LNHDA and CDR2 SQIVND (reference sequence). The DNA for the CDR3 is TGTGCCAGTAGGACTAGCGGGAGCTCCTACAATGAGCAGTTCTTC. Its protein product is CASRTSGSSYNEQFF.

The V gene is TRBV2, the J gene TRBJ2-3; D unclear. The germline V and J ends were trimmed by 1 base and 0 bases, with 2 bases remaining between them. The length of the CDR3 is 13 residues. Germline CDR1 and CDR2: SNHLY and FYNNEI. In DNA form, the CDR3 reads TGTGCCAGCAGTGAAGACAGCACAGATACGCAGTATTTT. It is translated as CASSEDSTDTQYF.

V is TRBV29-1 and J is TRBJ2-7, with D possibly matching TRBD1 (5 bases). Germline V gene data show CDR1 as SQVTM and CDR2 as ANQGSEA. The ends were cut back, 1 base at V and 3 bases at J, with 7 bases in the middle. The CDR3 is made up of 12 amino acids. The CDR3 DNA reads as TGCAGCGTTGAAGGCAGGGACTACGAGCAGTACTTC. Protein sequence: CSVEGRDYEQYF.

This chain uses TRBV5-6 with TRBJ2-3; tentative D call: TRBD2 (6 bases). CDR1 SGHDT and CDR2 YYEEEE come from the germline V gene. V dropped 2 bases and J dropped 6 bases, with 19 bases sitting between them. CDR3 length: 16 residues. CDR3 coding DNA: TGTGCCAGCAGCTTCGGAGCAGGGAGGTTGGGGGATACGCAGTATTTT. This codes for CASSFGAGRLGDTQYF.

The genes are TRBV7-2 and TRBJ1-4; perhaps TRBD1 as D (5 bases). V lost 4 bases and J 0 bases, leaving 9 bases between the germline ends. Germline V gene lookup returns CDR1 SGHTA and CDR2 FQGNSA. The CDR3 consists of 15 residues. CDR3 sequence reads: CASSYRKSTNEKLFF. CDR3 sequence (DNA): TGTGCCAGCAGCTACAGGAAGTCAACTAATGAAAAACTGTTTTTT.

V is TRBV2 and J is TRBJ2-7; D ambiguous. The V and J ends lost 4 bases and 4 bases respectively, with 14 bases between them. Germline V gives CDR1 SNHLY, CDR2 FYNNEI. CDR3 length equals 14 residues. The CDR3 here is CASSVGRVKYEQYF. In nucleotides, the CDR3 is TGTGCCAGCAGTGTGGGAAGGGTAAAGTACGAGCAGTACTTC.

This chain uses TRBV10-3 with TRBJ2-1; D remains ambiguous. From germline, CDR1 is ENHRY and CDR2 SYGVKD. CDR3 size: 12 residues. V lost 0 bases, J lost 10 bases, and 7 bases lay in between. The DNA of the CDR3 is TGTGCCATCAGTGAGTCAGCCGGGGAGCAGTTCTTC. It is translated as CAISESAGEQFF.

The genes are TRBV5-1 and TRBJ2-5, with D perhaps being TRBD1 or TRBD2 (6 bases each). CDR1 and CDR2 from the germline V gene are SGHRS and YFSETQ. The CDR3 has 15 residues. V was shortened by 1 base and J by 1 base, with 11 bases between the two germline ends. CDR3 nucleotide sequence: TGCGCCAGCAGCTTGAGGGGGGTCGCCCAAGAGACCCAGTACTTC. Translation: CASSLRGVAQETQYF.

The J gene is TRBJ2-3, the V gene TRBV5-4; D is perhaps TRBD2 (5 bases). Trimming stripped 4 bases from V and 0 bases from J, with 15 bases between. Germline-derived CDR1 and CDR2 are SGHNT and YYREEE (reference sequence). There are 16 residues in the CDR3. In DNA, the CDR3 is TGTGCCAGCAGCCTCTGGACTTACCCTAGCACAGATACGCAGTATTTT. It specifies CASSLWTYPSTDTQYF.

The rearrangement links TRBV11-3 to TRBJ2-7; 13 bases agree with TRBD2. The CDR3 totals 15 residues. Per the germline V gene, CDR1 is SGHNT and CDR2 is YENEEA. V was clipped by 5 bases and J by 6 bases; unmatched bases: 7. CDR3 sequence (DNA): TGTGCCAGCAGCCACCGGACTAGCGGGAGCCGCGAGCAGTACTTC. As protein: CASSHRTSGSREQYF.

V is TRBV7-8 and J is TRBJ2-7, with 9 positions matching TRBD1. J lost 1 base, V lost 2 bases, and 3 bases had no gene match. This CDR3 contains 15 residues. Germline V gene data show CDR1 as SGHVS and CDR2 as FQNEAQ. CDR3 bases: TGTGCCAGCAGCTTATTGGGGACAGGGTCCTACGAGCAGTACTTC. Translation gives CASSLLGTGSYEQYF.

The V and J genes are TRBV21-1 and TRBJ2-1; the D segment call TRBD1 is taken from the table without a DNA check. TRBV21-1 corresponds to a pseudogene. This CDR3 region has 14 residues. The DNA for the CDR3 is TGTGCCAGCAGCATTTCTGAAACAAACAATGAGCAGTTCTTC. Protein: CASSISETNNEQFF.

The CDR3 region is CASSFSGLAKNIQYF. As DNA, the CDR3 is TGTGCCAGCAGCTTTAGCGGTTTAGCCAAAAACATTCAGTACTTC. The chain links TRBV11-2 to TRBJ2-4; D might be TRBD2 (6 bases). In germline, CDR1 is SGHAT, CDR2 FQNNGV. This CDR3 spans 15 amino acids. V gave up 3 bases and J gave up 0 bases, with 9 bases separating them.

The V call is TRBV30, the J call TRBJ1-1; tentative D call: TRBD1 (5 bases). V was clipped by 2 bases and J by 6 bases, with 13 bases between them. Germline V gene data show CDR1 as GTSNPN and CDR2 as SVGIG (reference sequence). The CDR3 contains 13 residues. In nucleotides, the CDR3 is TGTGCCTGGAGTAGGGGCAGTCCCGCTGAAGCTTTCTTT. Protein sequence: CAWSRGSPAEAFF.